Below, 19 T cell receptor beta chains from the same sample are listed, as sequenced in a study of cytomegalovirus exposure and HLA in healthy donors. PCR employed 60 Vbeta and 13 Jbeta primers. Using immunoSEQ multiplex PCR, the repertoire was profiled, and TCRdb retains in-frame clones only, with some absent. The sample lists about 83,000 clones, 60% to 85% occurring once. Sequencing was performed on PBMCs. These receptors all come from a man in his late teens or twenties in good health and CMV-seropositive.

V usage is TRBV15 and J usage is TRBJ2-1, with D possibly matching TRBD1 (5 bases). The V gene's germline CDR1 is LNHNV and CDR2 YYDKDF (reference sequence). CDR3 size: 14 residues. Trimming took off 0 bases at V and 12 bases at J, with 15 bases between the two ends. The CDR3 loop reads CATSRDSDSLGQFF. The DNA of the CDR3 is TGTGCCACCAGCAGAGATTCAGACAGCCTGGGGCAGTTCTTC. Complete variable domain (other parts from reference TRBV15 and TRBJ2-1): DAMVIQNPRYQVTQFGKPVTLSCSQTLNHNVMYWYQQKSSQAPKLLFHYYDKDFNNEADTPDNFQSRRPNTSFCFLDIRSPGLGDTAMYLCATSRDSDSLGQFFGPGTRLTVL.

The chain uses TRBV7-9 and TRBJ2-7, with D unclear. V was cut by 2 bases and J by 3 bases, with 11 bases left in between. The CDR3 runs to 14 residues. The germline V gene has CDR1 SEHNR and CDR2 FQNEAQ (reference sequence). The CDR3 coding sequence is TGTGCCAGCAGCTTAAATGTACACGACTACGAGCAGTACTTC. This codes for CASSLNVHDYEQYF.

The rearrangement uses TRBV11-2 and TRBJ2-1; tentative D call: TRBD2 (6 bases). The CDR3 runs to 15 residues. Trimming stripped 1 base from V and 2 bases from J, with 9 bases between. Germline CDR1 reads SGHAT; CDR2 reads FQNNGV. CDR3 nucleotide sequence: TGTGCCAGCAGCTTAGTTGGCGGGGCCTACAATGAGCAGTTCTTC. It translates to CASSLVGGAYNEQFF.

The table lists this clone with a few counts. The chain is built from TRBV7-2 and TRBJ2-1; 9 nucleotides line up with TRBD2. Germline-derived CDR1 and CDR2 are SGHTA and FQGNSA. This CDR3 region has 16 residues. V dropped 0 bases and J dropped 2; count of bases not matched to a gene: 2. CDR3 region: CASSLALAGTYNEQFF. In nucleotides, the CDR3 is TGTGCCAGCAGCTTAGCCCTAGCGGGAACCTACAATGAGCAGTTCTTC.

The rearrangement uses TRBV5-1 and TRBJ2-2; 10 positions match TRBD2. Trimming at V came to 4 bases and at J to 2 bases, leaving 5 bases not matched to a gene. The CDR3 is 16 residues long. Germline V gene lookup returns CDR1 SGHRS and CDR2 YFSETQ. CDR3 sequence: CASSRGLAVNTGELFF. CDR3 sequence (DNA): TGCGCCAGCAGCCGCGGACTAGCGGTCAACACCGGGGAGCTGTTTTTT.

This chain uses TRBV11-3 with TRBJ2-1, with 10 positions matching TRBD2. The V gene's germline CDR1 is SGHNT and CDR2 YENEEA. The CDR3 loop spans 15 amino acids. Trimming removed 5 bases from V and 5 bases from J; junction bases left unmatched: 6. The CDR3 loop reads CASSLRTSGDNEQFF. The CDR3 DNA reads TGTGCCAGCAGCCTCCGGACTAGCGGTGACAATGAGCAGTTCTTC.

The CDR3 sequence: CASRARGVYEQYF. The CDR3, as DNA: TGTGCCAGCAGGGCGCGGGGGGTATACGAGCAGTACTTC. The rearrangement uses TRBV7-2 and TRBJ2-7; 8 nucleotides match TRBD2. Germline CDR1 reads SGHTA; CDR2 reads FQGNSA. CDR3 length: 13 amino acids. The V segment lost 6 bases and the J segment 4 bases; nucleotides outside the gene matches: 5.

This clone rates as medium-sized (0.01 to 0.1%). Here the CDR3 DNA reads TGTGCCACTGACCGGGACAGGGGCGCGAAGCCCCAGCATTTT. The encoded protein is CATDRDRGAKPQHF. V and J are TRBV6-6 and TRBJ1-5; TRBD1 aligns across 10 bases. Germline V gene lookup returns CDR1 MNHNY and CDR2 SVGAGI (reference sequence). After removal of 10 bases from V and 8 bases from J, the junction contained 11 bases not matched to a gene. The CDR3 length is 14 residues.

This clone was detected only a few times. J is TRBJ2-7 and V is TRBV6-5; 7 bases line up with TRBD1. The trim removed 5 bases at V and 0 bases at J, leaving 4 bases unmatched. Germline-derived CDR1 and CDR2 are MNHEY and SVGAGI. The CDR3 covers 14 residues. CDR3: CASSLRTGSYEQYF. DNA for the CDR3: TGTGCCAGCAGTCTCCGGACAGGCTCCTACGAGCAGTACTTC.

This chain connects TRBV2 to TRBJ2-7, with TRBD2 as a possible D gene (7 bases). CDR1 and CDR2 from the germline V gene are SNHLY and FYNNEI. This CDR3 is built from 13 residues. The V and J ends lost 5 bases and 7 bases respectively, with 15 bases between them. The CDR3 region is CASSSERGGEQYF. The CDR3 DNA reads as TGTGCCAGCAGTTCTGAAAGGGGGGGGGAGCAGTACTTC. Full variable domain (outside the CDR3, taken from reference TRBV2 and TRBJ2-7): EPEVTQTPSHQVTQMGQEVILRCVPISNHLYFYWYRQILGQKVEFLVSFYNNEISEKSEIFDDQFSVERPDGSNFTLKIRSTKLEDSAMYFCASSSERGGEQYFGPGTRLTVT.

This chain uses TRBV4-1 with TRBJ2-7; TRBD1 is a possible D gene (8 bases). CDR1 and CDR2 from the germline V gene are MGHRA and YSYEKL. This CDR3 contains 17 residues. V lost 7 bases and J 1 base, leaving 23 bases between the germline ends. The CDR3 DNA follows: TGCGCCAGCAACGCACAGGGGGGGCTAGCGCCTTCCTACGAGCAGTACTTC. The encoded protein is CASNAQGGLAPSYEQYF.

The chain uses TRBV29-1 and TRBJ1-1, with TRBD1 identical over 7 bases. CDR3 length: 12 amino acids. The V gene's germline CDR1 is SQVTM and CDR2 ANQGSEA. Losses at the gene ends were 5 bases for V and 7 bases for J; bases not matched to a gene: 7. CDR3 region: CSVHPTGIEAFF. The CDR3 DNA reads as TGCAGCGTTCACCCGACAGGGATTGAAGCTTTCTTT.

CDR3 in amino acids: CASSQGLAGGEQYF. The CDR3 DNA sequence: TGCGCCAGCAGCCAAGGACTAGCGGGAGGCGAGCAGTACTTC. The chain has TRBV4-1 and TRBJ2-7; 13 bases are a match to TRBD2. The CDR3 sequence is 14 residues long. The V and J ends lost 1 base and 6 bases, in that order; junction bases with no gene match: 0. Germline values: CDR1 MGHRA, CDR2 YSYEKL.

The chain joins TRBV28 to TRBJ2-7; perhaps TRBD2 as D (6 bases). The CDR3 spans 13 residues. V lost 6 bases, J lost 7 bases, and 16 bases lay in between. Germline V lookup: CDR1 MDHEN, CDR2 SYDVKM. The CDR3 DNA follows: TGTGCCAGCAGGTCGGGAGCCGTGGTGGAGCAGTACTTC. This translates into CASRSGAVVEQYF.

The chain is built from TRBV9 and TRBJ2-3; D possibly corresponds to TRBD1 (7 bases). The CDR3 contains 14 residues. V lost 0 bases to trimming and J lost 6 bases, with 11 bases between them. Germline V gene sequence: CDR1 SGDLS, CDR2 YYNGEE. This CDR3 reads CASSVDAGGDTQYF. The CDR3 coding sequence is TGTGCCAGCAGCGTAGATGCAGGGGGGGATACGCAGTATTTT. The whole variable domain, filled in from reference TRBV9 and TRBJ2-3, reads DSGVTQTPKHLITATGQRVTLRCSPRSGDLSVYWYQQSLDQGLQFLIQYYNGEERAKGNILERFSAQQFPDLHSELNLSSLELGDSALYFCASSVDAGGDTQYFGPGTRLTVL.

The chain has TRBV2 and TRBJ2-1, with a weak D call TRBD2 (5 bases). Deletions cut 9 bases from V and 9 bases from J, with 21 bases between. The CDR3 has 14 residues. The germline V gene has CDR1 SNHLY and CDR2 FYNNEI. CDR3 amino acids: CARQLSGAGIEQFF. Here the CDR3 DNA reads TGTGCCAGACAGTTGAGCGGAGCTGGCATTGAGCAGTTCTTC.

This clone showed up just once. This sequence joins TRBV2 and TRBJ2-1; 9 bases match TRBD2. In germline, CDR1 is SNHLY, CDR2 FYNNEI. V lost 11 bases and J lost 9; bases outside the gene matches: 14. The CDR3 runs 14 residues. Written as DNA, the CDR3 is TGTGCCGGTTCCCTAGCGGGACCAGGGACTGAGCAGTTCTTC. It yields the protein CAGSLAGPGTEQFF.

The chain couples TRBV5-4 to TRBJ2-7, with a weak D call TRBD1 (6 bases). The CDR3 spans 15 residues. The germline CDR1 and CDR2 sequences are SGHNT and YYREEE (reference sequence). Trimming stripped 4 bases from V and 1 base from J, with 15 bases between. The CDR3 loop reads CASSPTPDRSYEQYF. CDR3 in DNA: TGTGCCAGCAGCCCGACCCCGGACAGATCCTACGAGCAGTACTTC.

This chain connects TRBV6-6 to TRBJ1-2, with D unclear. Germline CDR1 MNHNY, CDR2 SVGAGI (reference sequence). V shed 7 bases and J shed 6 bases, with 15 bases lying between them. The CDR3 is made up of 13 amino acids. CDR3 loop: CASNPPGVHGYTF. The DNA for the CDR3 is TGTGCCAGCAACCCCCCCGGGGTACATGGCTACACCTTC.